These T cell receptor beta chains were read from a single sample in a study of a mutant IDH1 vaccine in newly diagnosed glioma. The assay was immunoSEQ multiplex PCR, and TCRdb's table has in-frame clones only and misses some. This table holds tens of thousands of clones, 60% to 75% found once. These TCRs' antigens remain unknown. The input for sequencing was PBMCs, taken from a glioma patient whose treatment included an IDH1 peptide vaccine. The receptors originated from a man aged 40-50 years with glioma. Both conserved end residues are part of each CDR3. A D gene is named only where the DNA matches it firmly.

v_call,d_call,cdr3_aa
TRBV25-1,NA,CASSGEERGNTEAFF
TRBV7-2,TRBD1,CASSTYRGSGNTIYF
TRBV7-2,TRBD2,CASSPRLAGGGEQFF
TRBV11-3,NA,CASSLELGENEQFF
TRBV4-1,NA,CASSQGWNYGYTF
TRBV25-1,NA,CASSVGPEGYTF
TRBV11-2,NA,CASSYTDTQYF
TRBV19,NA,CASSPTAARDTQYF
TRBV29-1,TRBD1,CSVVGDRVADTEAFF
TRBV6-5,TRBD1,CASSQQGAGEQYF
TRBV27,NA,CASSLSTPRMYNEQFF
TRBV29-1,NA,CSVGVQGGTGELFF
TRBV7-2,NA,CASSLGGERTDTQYF
TRBV7-9,TRBD1,CANDRGSTEAFF
TRBV29-1,TRBD1,CSFLTGGYEQYF
TRBV14,NA,CASSYFSVSYNEQFF
TRBV21-1,NA,CASSLHPSGVGAGPFRDQYF
TRBV5-4,NA,CASSLARAEETQYF
TRBV5-4,NA,CASSIQRGETQYF
TRBV6-1,TRBD1,CASSEAQGTGSETQYF
TRBV5-6,NA,CASSLALSYNEQFF
TRBV4-3,NA,CASSQDRLGSHSDVYEQFF